These 4 T cell receptor beta chains share one sample of origin, sequenced in a study of T cell responses to AZD1222 COVID-19 vaccine. Sequenced by immunoSEQ multiplex PCR; TCRdb stores in-frame clones only, minus some. Altogether about 150,000 clones are present, around 85% being singletons, with the ten largest covering 5.5% to 6%. Specimen: peripheral blood, collected on day 0 of MenACWY control vaccination. The receptors come from an adult in good health.

The CDR3 nucleotides are TGTGCCAGCAGCTTGGGCGGAAACACCATATATTTT. It encodes CASSLGGNTIYF. The chain employs TRBV5-6 and TRBJ1-3; D remains unclear. This CDR3 comprises 12 residues. Germline V gives CDR1 SGHDT, CDR2 YYEEEE. Trimming took 0 bases from V and 4 from J, leaving 2 bases between them.

Comments on this clone: Other DNA sequences in this specimen translate into the identical CDR3. The J gene is TRBJ1-3, the V gene TRBV9, with D uncertain. CDR3 size: 16 residues. Trimming shortened V by 0 bases and J by 0 bases, and 10 bases separated the two germline ends. Per the germline V gene, CDR1 is SGDLS and CDR2 is YYNGEE. As DNA, the CDR3 is TGTGCCAGCAGCGTAGTAGGACGGAGCTCTGGAAACACCATATATTTT. It yields the protein CASSVVGRSSGNTIYF.

The chain carries TRBV5-4 and TRBJ2-2; D unclear. Germline loops: CDR1 SGHNT, CDR2 YYREEE (reference sequence). Trimming took 0 bases from V and 1 from J, leaving 4 bases between them. There are 14 residues in the CDR3. The CDR3 sequence: CASSLDLNTGELFF. In nucleotides, the CDR3 is TGTGCCAGCAGCTTGGATTTGAACACCGGGGAGCTGTTTTTT.

The chain uses TRBV2 and TRBJ1-2, with D unresolved. The CDR3 runs 14 residues. CDR1 and CDR2 from the germline V gene are SNHLY and FYNNEI. Between the trimmed V and J ends, which lost 5 bases and 0 bases, there was a span of 10 bases. The CDR3 is CASSLRPSNYGYTF. In nucleotides, the CDR3 is TGTGCCAGCAGTCTACGGCCGTCTAACTATGGCTACACCTTC.